Listed here is a single T cell receptor (beta chain). These data belong to a study of OX40 agonist ivuxolimab in advanced cancers. Assay: immunoSEQ multiplex PCR; the TCRdb copy retains only in-frame clones and omits some. The table shows roughly 70,000 clones, with roughly 90% occurring only once. CDR1 and CDR2 (germline): SGHAT, FQNNGV. Trimming shortened V by 7 bases and J by 9 bases, and 16 bases separated the two germline ends. This CDR3 spans 14 amino acids. The input for sequencing was CD4+ or CD8+ T cells sorted from blood, taken in a trial of the OX40 agonist ivuxolimab. This TCR was recovered from an adult with an advanced solid tumor such as melanoma, head and neck, liver or kidney cancer. The chain has TRBV11-2 and TRBJ1-6; D may be TRBD1 (6 bases). The CDR3 nucleotides are TGTGCCAGCACCTGGGGGGGCACCCGTTCACCCCTCCACTTT. It encodes CASTWGGTRSPLHF. The variable domain in full, with the rest retrieved from reference TRBV11-2 and TRBJ1-6, is EAGVAQSPRYKIIEKRQSVAFWCNPISGHATLYWYQQILGQGPKLLIQFQNNGVVDDSQLPKDRFSAERLKGVDSTLKIQPAKLEDSAVYLCASTWGGTRSPLHFGNGTRLTVT.